This TCR beta chain emerged from a study of identical twins. Study-wide results and caveats: Out-of-frame alpha sequences shared between twins exhibited an excess of low generation probability. Within beta out-of-frame sequences, the excess sharing observed between twins was weaker. There were fewer insertions in abundant cord blood beta clonotypes, but memory repertoires showed no such pattern.

Details on this clonotype: As yet, its antigen is unknown.

Using its own MiXCR run on the 5' RACE reads, TCRdb lists one record per CDR3 protein. The data show around 490,000 distinct CDR3 sequences, with 13% to 15% seen just once and approximately 1% held by the top ten. After removal of 5 bases from V and 9 bases from J, the junction contained 16 bases not matched to a gene. The CDR3 is made up of 16 amino acids. Germline CDR1 and CDR2: SEHNR and FQNEAQ (reference sequence). These records were also assigned to another study, of yellow fever vaccine responses in identical twins.

The rearrangement uses TRBV7-9 and TRBJ2-1; 7 positions agree with TRBD2. This clonotype was obtained from a woman between 18 and 29 years old in good health. Sequencing input: CD4+ T cells sorted from blood. This CDR3 is CASSLPGLTSSGEQFF. The CDR3 bases are TGTGCCAGCAGCCTACCGGGACTAACCTCGTCAGGTGAGCAGTTCTTC.